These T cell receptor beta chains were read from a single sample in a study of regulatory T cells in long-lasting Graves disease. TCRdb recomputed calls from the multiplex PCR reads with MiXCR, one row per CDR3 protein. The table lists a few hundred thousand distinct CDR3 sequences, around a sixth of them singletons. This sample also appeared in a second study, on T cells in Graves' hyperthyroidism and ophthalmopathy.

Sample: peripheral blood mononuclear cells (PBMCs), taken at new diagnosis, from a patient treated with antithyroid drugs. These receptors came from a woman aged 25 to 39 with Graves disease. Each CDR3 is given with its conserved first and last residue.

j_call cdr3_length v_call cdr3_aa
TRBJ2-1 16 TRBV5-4 CASSQVSGTMNNEQFF
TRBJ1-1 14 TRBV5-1 CASRPDRENTEAFF
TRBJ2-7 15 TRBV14 CASSQGTGGSYEQYF
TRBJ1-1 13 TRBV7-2 CASNVRRNTEAFF
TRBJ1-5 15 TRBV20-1 CSAREATGARQPQHF
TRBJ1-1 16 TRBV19 CASSLPGVRGRTEAFF
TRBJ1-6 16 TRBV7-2 CASTNYERQGYSPLHF
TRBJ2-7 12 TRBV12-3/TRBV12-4 CASSRRAYEQYF
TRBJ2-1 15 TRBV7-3 CASSTPSGEINEQFF
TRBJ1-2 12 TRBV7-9 CASSRGPYGYTF
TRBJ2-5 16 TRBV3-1 CASSHRAGGNGETQYF
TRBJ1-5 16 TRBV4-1 CASSHITGTPDQPQHF
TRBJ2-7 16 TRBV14 CASSHLGQASSYEQYF
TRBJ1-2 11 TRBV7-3 CARGQAYGYTF
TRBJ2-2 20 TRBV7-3 CASSLKASGGADCSTGELFF
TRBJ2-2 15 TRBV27 CASREAETNTGELFF
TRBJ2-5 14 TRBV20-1 CSARDFVGGETQYF
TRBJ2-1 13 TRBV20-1 CSAREVSNNEQFF
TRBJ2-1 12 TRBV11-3 CASSLGRNEQFF
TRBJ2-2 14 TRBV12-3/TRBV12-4 CAYRTGSFTGELFF
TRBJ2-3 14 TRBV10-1 CASSPTGVTDTQYF
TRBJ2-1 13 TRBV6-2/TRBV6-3 CASSGLAGGLQFF
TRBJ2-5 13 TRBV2 CASSERAGETQYF
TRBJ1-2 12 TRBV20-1 CSAGTGNYGYTF
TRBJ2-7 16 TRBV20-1 CSARDQQGQPVYEQYF